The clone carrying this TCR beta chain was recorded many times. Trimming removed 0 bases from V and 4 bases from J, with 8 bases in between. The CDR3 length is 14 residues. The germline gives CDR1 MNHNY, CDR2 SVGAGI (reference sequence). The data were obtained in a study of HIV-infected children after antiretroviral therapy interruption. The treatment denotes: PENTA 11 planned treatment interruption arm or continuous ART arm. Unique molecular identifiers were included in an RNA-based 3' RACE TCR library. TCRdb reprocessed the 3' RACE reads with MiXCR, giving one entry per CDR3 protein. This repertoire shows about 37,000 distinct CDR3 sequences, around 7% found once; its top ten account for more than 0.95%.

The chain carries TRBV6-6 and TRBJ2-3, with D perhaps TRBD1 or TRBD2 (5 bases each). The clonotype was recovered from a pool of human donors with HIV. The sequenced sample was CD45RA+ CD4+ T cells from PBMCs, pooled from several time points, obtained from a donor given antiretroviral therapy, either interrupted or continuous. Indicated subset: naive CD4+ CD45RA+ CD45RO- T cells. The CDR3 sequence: CASSYSRGADTQYF. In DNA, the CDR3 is TGTGCCAGCAGTTACTCAAGAGGGGCAGATACGCAGTATTTT.